This T cell receptor beta chain was recorded in a study of T cell responses to AZD1222 COVID-19 vaccine. Study in general: Both about-4-week and about-12-week second-dose recipients were combined. Study findings and constraints: Among AZD1222 vaccinees, only five or six were seropositive at baseline. Spike-specific TCR repertoires showed rising breadth and depth after two AZD1222 doses. Donors in the cohort were predominantly white British and more often female, and clonal diversity was possibly underestimated.

In regard to this clone: Its target is not known.

Libraries were prepared by immunoSEQ multiplex PCR; TCRdb keeps only in-frame clonotypes and omits some of them. The sample consists of roughly 120,000 clones, 86% of them appearing once. This CDR3 spans 13 amino acids. The V and J ends lost 2 bases and 0 bases respectively, with 4 bases between them. In germline, CDR1 is SGHRS, CDR2 YFSETQ. This TCR was recovered from an adult in good health. This chain joins TRBV5-1 and TRBJ2-3; D is unclear. Specimen: peripheral blood, collected on day 0 of AZD1222 vaccination. The CDR3 region is CASSLTSTDTQYF. Here the CDR3 DNA reads TGCGCCAGCAGCTTAACTAGCACAGATACGCAGTATTTT.